This T cell receptor (beta chain) comes out of a study of T-cell reconstitution after alpha-beta-depleted transplantation in children. There are 13 residues in the CDR3. Germline V CDR1 and CDR2: SQVTM, ANQGSEA. The ends were cut back, 2 bases at V and 0 bases at J, with 8 bases in the middle. A library of TCRbeta sequences, prepared with unique molecular identifiers, was generated. Using its own MiXCR run on the PCR reads, TCRdb lists one record per CDR3 protein. Among 150,000 to 250,000 distinct CDR3 sequences listed, 13% to 15% were seen once. This clonotype was detected many times. Sequencing was performed on PBMCs from the stem cell graft donor, taken from the stem cell graft. The chain employs TRBV29-1 and TRBJ2-7; no definite D call. This clonotype was obtained from a human donor who donated a stem cell graft to a child with acute lymphoblastic leukemia. In nucleotides, the CDR3 is TGCAGCGTTGAAATCCCAGACTCCTACGAGCAGTACTTC. It translates to CSVEIPDSYEQYF.